This T cell receptor (beta chain) was identified during a study of T-cell reconstitution after alpha-beta-depleted transplantation in children. Study observations and caveats: About two months after transplant, alpha-beta T cells reportedly came from several hundred expanded graft clones. Day-60 TCRbeta diversity that was high in some patients was derived from surviving recipient T cells and thymic progenitors. One year post-transplant, T-cell counts and diversity were largely derived from T cells produced anew.

In this sample, this clonotype turned up many times. What it recognizes is unknown. Construction of the TCRbeta library involved unique molecular identifiers. TCRdb processed the PCR reads anew with MiXCR; each CDR3 protein has one entry. The data show 25,000 to 35,000 distinct CDR3 sequences, approximately 7% seen once. The clonotype originates from a child under two years old who had a stem cell transplant for acute myeloid leukemia, so the T cells may come from the graft donor. The sample here was peripheral blood, taken 60 days after TCRalphabeta/CD19-depleted stem cell transplant.

The CDR3 nucleotides read TGTGCCAGCAGCTTCCGACTAGCTCGGGAGCAGTACTTC. Its protein product is CASSFRLAREQYF. V and J are TRBV7-6 and TRBJ2-7, with 7 bases identical to TRBD2. CDR3 length: 13 amino acids. From germline, CDR1 is SGHVS and CDR2 FNYEAQ. J gave up 7 bases and V 3 bases, and 6 bases lay outside the gene matches. Full variable domain (rest looked up from reference TRBV7-6 and TRBJ2-7): GAGVSQSPRYKVTKRGQDVALRCDPISGHVSLYWYRQALGQGPEFLTYFNYEAQQDKSGLPNDRFSAERPEGSISTLTIQRTEQRDSAMYRCASSFRLAREQYFGPGTRLTVT.